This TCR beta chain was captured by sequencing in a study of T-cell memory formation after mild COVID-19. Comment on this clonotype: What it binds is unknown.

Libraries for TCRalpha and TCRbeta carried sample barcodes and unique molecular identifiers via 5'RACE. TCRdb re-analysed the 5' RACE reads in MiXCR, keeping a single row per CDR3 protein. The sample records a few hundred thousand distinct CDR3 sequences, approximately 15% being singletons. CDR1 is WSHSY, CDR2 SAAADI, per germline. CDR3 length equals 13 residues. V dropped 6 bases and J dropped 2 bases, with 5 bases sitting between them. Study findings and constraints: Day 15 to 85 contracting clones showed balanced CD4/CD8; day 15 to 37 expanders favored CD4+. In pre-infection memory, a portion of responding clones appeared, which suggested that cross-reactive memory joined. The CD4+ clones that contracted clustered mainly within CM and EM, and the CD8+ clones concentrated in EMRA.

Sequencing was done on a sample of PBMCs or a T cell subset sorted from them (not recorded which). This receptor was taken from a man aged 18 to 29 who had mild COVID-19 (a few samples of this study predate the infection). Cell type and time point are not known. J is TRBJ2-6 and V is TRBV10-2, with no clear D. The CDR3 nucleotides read TGCGCCAGCAGGCAAGCTGGGGCCAACGTCCTGACTTTC. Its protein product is CASRQAGANVLTF.